This entry features one T cell receptor (beta chain) sequence. V was clipped by 1 base and J by 2 bases, with 12 bases between them. Germline CDR1 and CDR2: SGHTA and FQGNSA. This CDR3 region has 16 residues. This specimen comes from a study of blood T cell repertoires in COVID-19. Study background: COVID-19 samples collected from the United States, Italy and Spain covered acute and convalescent phases. The cDNA or gDNA used as material had been derived from T cells, B-cell-depleted T cells, or PBMCs.

In the original processing: For nucleated cells, counts were estimated from reference gene primer amplification. Sequencing was performed with immunoSEQ multiplex PCR; in TCRdb, only in-frame clones are kept and a portion is missing. V and J calls plus clone size are reproduced from that table; the DNA served to infer D and trimming. There are roughly 100,000 clones in the sample; 89% occur only once, and more than 15% lies in the top ten. The chain combines TRBV7-2 with TRBJ2-1; D remains ambiguous. The sample taken for sequencing was peripheral blood. This receptor was taken from a woman at least 80 years old in a cohort sampled during active COVID-19. As DNA, the CDR3 is TGTGCCAGCAGCTTAGGTTTGAGGTCCCCCTACAATGAGCAGTTCTTC. This translates into CASSLGLRSPYNEQFF.